The rows below give T cell receptor beta chains drawn from one sample of a study of T cells after yellow fever vaccination. TCRdb analysed the 5' RACE reads with MiXCR anew, one entry per CDR3 protein. Of around 310,000 distinct CDR3 sequences listed, 3% to 4.5% are singletons. Material: PBMCs, obtained on the day of the yellow fever booster vaccination. The receptor set was obtained from a man aged 18 to 35 who received the YFV17D yellow fever vaccine. The CDR3 runs from the conserved cysteine through the conserved F or W. D genes are given only for firm matches.

CDR3 length: 15; V gene: TRBV6-6; D gene: .; J gene: TRBJ2-5; CDR3 protein: CASTGPLVGQETQYF
CDR3 length: 16; V gene: TRBV4-3; D gene: .; J gene: TRBJ1-4; CDR3 protein: CASSQEFGGSREKLFF
CDR3 length: 16; V gene: TRBV4-3; D gene: TRBD2; J gene: TRBJ2-3; CDR3 protein: CASSHLSGDVTDTQYF
CDR3 length: 16; V gene: TRBV6-2/TRBV6-3; D gene: TRBD1; J gene: TRBJ2-5; CDR3 protein: CASSPRQGRYQETQYF
CDR3 length: 17; V gene: TRBV10-3; D gene: .; J gene: TRBJ2-3; CDR3 protein: CAISEEELRPRPDTQYF
CDR3 length: 15; V gene: TRBV3-1; D gene: .; J gene: TRBJ1-2; CDR3 protein: CASSPRGGANYGYTF
CDR3 length: 12; V gene: TRBV20-1; D gene: .; J gene: TRBJ2-2; CDR3 protein: CSVGRTTGELFF
CDR3 length: 12; V gene: TRBV18; D gene: .; J gene: TRBJ1-1; CDR3 protein: CASSPGRSEAFF
CDR3 length: 17; V gene: TRBV5-1; D gene: TRBD1; J gene: TRBJ1-4; CDR3 protein: CASSFTGGAATNEKLFF
CDR3 length: 18; V gene: TRBV12-3/TRBV12-4; D gene: TRBD1; J gene: TRBJ2-6; CDR3 protein: CASSSRDRGRAGANVLTF
CDR3 length: 17; V gene: TRBV20-1; D gene: .; J gene: TRBJ2-3; CDR3 protein: CSAILDILGVPTDTQYF
CDR3 length: 15; V gene: TRBV20-1; D gene: TRBD2; J gene: TRBJ2-5; CDR3 protein: CSARSSGGASKTQYF
CDR3 length: 15; V gene: TRBV7-8; D gene: TRBD1; J gene: TRBJ1-5; CDR3 protein: CASRSDRSSNQPQHF
CDR3 length: 16; V gene: TRBV5-5; D gene: .; J gene: TRBJ1-6; CDR3 protein: CASSPMVGALGSPLHF
CDR3 length: 17; V gene: TRBV20-1; D gene: .; J gene: TRBJ2-1; CDR3 protein: CSARDRFRVGQYNEQFF
CDR3 length: 15; V gene: TRBV6-4; D gene: .; J gene: TRBJ2-3; CDR3 protein: CASSDRAASTDTQYF
CDR3 length: 15; V gene: TRBV4-2; D gene: .; J gene: TRBJ2-1; CDR3 protein: CASSRPLGAYNEQFF
CDR3 length: 13; V gene: TRBV6-5; D gene: .; J gene: TRBJ1-2; CDR3 protein: CASSQYPGRGYTF
CDR3 length: 15; V gene: TRBV6-5; D gene: TRBD2; J gene: TRBJ2-1; CDR3 protein: CASSYGTSGGVEQFF
CDR3 length: 13; V gene: TRBV7-9; D gene: .; J gene: TRBJ2-7; CDR3 protein: CASSWGPSYEQYF
CDR3 length: 15; V gene: TRBV3-1; D gene: .; J gene: TRBJ1-4; CDR3 protein: CASSPSDRLNEKLFF
CDR3 length: 14; V gene: TRBV20-1; D gene: .; J gene: TRBJ2-1; CDR3 protein: CSAPEGGALREQFF
CDR3 length: 19; V gene: TRBV4-2; D gene: .; J gene: TRBJ1-4; CDR3 protein: CASSQRTPVGYRGEEKLFF
CDR3 length: 12; V gene: TRBV20-1; D gene: TRBD2; J gene: TRBJ2-5; CDR3 protein: CSARTSGETQYF
CDR3 length: 16; V gene: TRBV10-3; D gene: .; J gene: TRBJ2-1; CDR3 protein: CAITTGQSPSYNEQFF
CDR3 length: 11; V gene: TRBV29-1; D gene: .; J gene: TRBJ1-2; CDR3 protein: CSVEDRGGYTF
CDR3 length: 12; V gene: TRBV5-6; D gene: .; J gene: TRBJ1-2; CDR3 protein: CASSLTVYGYTF
CDR3 length: 16; V gene: TRBV20-1; D gene: .; J gene: TRBJ1-6; CDR3 protein: CSADTGTGIMNSPLHF
CDR3 length: 16; V gene: TRBV7-3; D gene: TRBD2; J gene: TRBJ2-3; CDR3 protein: CASSKGTSGITDTQYF
CDR3 length: 17; V gene: TRBV6-5; D gene: .; J gene: TRBJ2-3; CDR3 protein: CASSYSVGGELTDTQYF
CDR3 length: 16; V gene: TRBV18; D gene: TRBD1; J gene: TRBJ1-5; CDR3 protein: CASSPTDRGRDQPQHF
CDR3 length: 12; V gene: TRBV7-9; D gene: .; J gene: TRBJ2-5; CDR3 protein: CASGISGETQYF
CDR3 length: 14; V gene: TRBV5-1; D gene: TRBD1; J gene: TRBJ2-7; CDR3 protein: CASSVGQGATEQYF
CDR3 length: 14; V gene: TRBV29-1; D gene: .; J gene: TRBJ1-2; CDR3 protein: CSVEDRFTTAGYTF
CDR3 length: 13; V gene: TRBV5-1; D gene: .; J gene: TRBJ2-2; CDR3 protein: CASSLERTGELFF
CDR3 length: 16; V gene: TRBV28; D gene: TRBD2; J gene: TRBJ2-1; CDR3 protein: CASSLPSGGAHNEQFF
CDR3 length: 12; V gene: TRBV18; D gene: .; J gene: TRBJ2-7; CDR3 protein: CASSPIDTEQYF
CDR3 length: 14; V gene: TRBV16; D gene: .; J gene: TRBJ1-1; CDR3 protein: CASSPSDMNTEAFF
CDR3 length: 18; V gene: TRBV28; D gene: .; J gene: TRBJ1-3; CDR3 protein: CASSLPRQGTAFGNTIYF
CDR3 length: 13; V gene: TRBV6-2/TRBV6-3; D gene: .; J gene: TRBJ1-1; CDR3 protein: CASTGHLNTEAFF
CDR3 length: 13; V gene: TRBV20-1; D gene: TRBD1; J gene: TRBJ1-4; CDR3 protein: CSPRQGNNEKLFF
CDR3 length: 12; V gene: TRBV20-1; D gene: TRBD2; J gene: TRBJ2-3; CDR3 protein: CSASGGDPTQYF
CDR3 length: 16; V gene: TRBV15; D gene: .; J gene: TRBJ1-4; CDR3 protein: CATSLPPRQTREKLFF
CDR3 length: 11; V gene: TRBV25-1; D gene: .; J gene: TRBJ2-4; CDR3 protein: CASRRAAKVYF
CDR3 length: 16; V gene: TRBV6-2/TRBV6-3; D gene: .; J gene: TRBJ2-5; CDR3 protein: CASSYSSGTLGETQYF
CDR3 length: 15; V gene: TRBV7-2; D gene: TRBD2; J gene: TRBJ2-5; CDR3 protein: CASSYQSGAGETQYF